This TCR beta chain was identified during a study of blood T cell repertoires in COVID-19. In the study overall: Sources were T cells, B-cell-depleted T cells, or PBMCs; the material itself was cDNA or gDNA.

Libraries were prepared by immunoSEQ multiplex PCR; TCRdb keeps only in-frame clonotypes and omits some of them. The sample carries some 190,000 clones, around 84% recorded once. All enrollees were about 18 to 89 years old and from some 24 US areas. The germline V gene encodes CDR1 SGHNT and CDR2 YYREEE (reference sequence). This CDR3 spans 16 amino acids. V was pared by 2 bases and J by 3 bases, with 9 bases of the junction left unmatched. This clone was detected once. V gene TRBV5-4 combines with J gene TRBJ2-5, with 8 positions matching TRBD2. The sample consisted of PBMCs or T cells enriched from blood (not recorded which). The receptor's source is a woman aged 25-40 years who had been exposed to COVID-19. This CDR3 is CASSLPTRRGEETQYF. The DNA for the CDR3 is TGTGCCAGCAGCTTACCTACGAGGCGGGGGGAAGAGACCCAGTACTTC.